This TCR beta chain stems from a study of metastatic and nonmetastatic thyroid tumors. Study observations and caveats: Significantly greater TCR beta diversity was reportedly found in malignant thyroid tumors than in benign nodules (in blood and tumor).

The authors' processing: A distant-metastasis classifier for papillary thyroid cancer was built using CDR3 differences across clinicopathological groups. With MiXCR, TCRdb called clones anew from the PCR reads. The V and J calls come from TCRdb's annotation, not from the publication. Of some 17,000 clones listed, roughly 25% were seen once; the top ten hold 11%. All patients reached thyroid surgery having received no treatment beforehand. Germline V gene data show CDR1 as SGHAT and CDR2 as FQNNGV. V lost 1 base and J lost 7, with 8 bases in between. This CDR3 has 12 residues. Remarks on this clone: What it recognizes is unknown.

Material: blood. This TCR was sampled from a male donor with papillary thyroid cancer or a benign thyroid nodule (not recorded which). Some clones in this sample may be carry-over from other donors' samples. The V and J genes are TRBV11-2 and TRBJ2-7, with D unclear. The CDR3 here is CASSLVGLEQYF. The DNA for the CDR3 is TGTGCCAGCAGCTTAGTGGGGTTGGAGCAGTACTTC.